This T cell receptor beta chain originates from a study of cytomegalovirus exposure and HLA in healthy donors. Use of 60 Vbeta and 13 Jbeta primers characterized the PCR. Data came from immunoSEQ multiplex PCR; TCRdb stores just in-frame clones and leaves some out. The table includes 110,000 or so clones, about 80% detected once. Trimming cost V 0 bases and J 6 bases, with 6 bases left between them. The germline V gene has CDR1 LNHNV and CDR2 YYDKDF (reference sequence). The CDR3 has 12 residues. Of note for this clone: Its antigen is not known.

Study findings and constraints: Based on reports, TCR beta sequences accurately predicted HLA-A and HLA-B alleles for most subjects. An analysis done earlier found most TCR beta V segments productive about 90% or about 30% of the time.

The clonotype was recovered from a woman aged 45-65 years in good health and CMV-seropositive. V usage is TRBV15 and J usage is TRBJ2-7, with D tentatively TRBD2 (5 bases). Sample: PBMCs. The DNA of the CDR3 is TGTGCCACCAGCAGAGATCGGGGCGAGCAGTACTTC. The encoded protein is CATSRDRGEQYF.